The 11 T cell receptor beta chains below were found in one sample sequenced in a study of T cells after yellow fever vaccination. In TCRdb, the 5' RACE reads were re-called with MiXCR into one record per CDR3 protein. The profile shows around 300,000 distinct CDR3 sequences, over 10% of them singletons. The sample consisted of CD4+ T cells sorted from PBMCs, taken 45 days after the yellow fever booster vaccination. The receptor source for this set is a man aged 25-45 years who received the YFV17D yellow fever vaccine.

The J gene is TRBJ2-1, the V gene TRBV7-9; D gene unclear. The CDR3 runs to 10 residues. The V gene's germline CDR1 is SEHNR and CDR2 FQNEAQ (reference sequence). Trimming stripped 5 bases from V and 7 bases from J, with 3 bases between. The CDR3 loop reads CASSQNEQFF. The CDR3 DNA reads as TGTGCCAGCAGCCAGAATGAGCAGTTCTTC.

The CDR3 bases are TGCAGTGCCTTACAGCGAGGGAACGAGCAGTACTTC. Translating gives CSALQRGNEQYF. The chain links TRBV20-1 to TRBJ2-7; possibly TRBD2 for D (5 bases). The CDR3 runs 12 residues. Germline loops: CDR1 DFQATT, CDR2 SNEGSKA (reference sequence). Trimming cost V 6 bases and J 5 bases, with 14 bases left between them.

This clonotype was counted only a few times. V is TRBV24-1 and J is TRBJ2-5; no clear D. V was cut by 9 bases and J by 4 bases, with 8 bases left in between. This CDR3 has 11 residues. The germline gives CDR1 KGHDR, CDR2 SFDVKD. The CDR3 region is CATGRAETQYF. The CDR3, as DNA: TGTGCCACCGGTCGGGCAGAGACCCAGTACTTC.

This sequence joins TRBV12-3 or TRBV12-4 and TRBJ2-3, with a tentative D call TRBD2 (5 bases). V gave up 1 base and J gave up 0 bases, with 5 bases separating them. The CDR3 runs 14 residues. The CDR3 sequence: CASSLERSTDTQYF. CDR3 DNA sequence: TGTGCCAGCAGTTTAGAGCGGAGCACAGATACGCAGTATTTT.

There are a few counts of this clonotype. The J gene is TRBJ2-2, the V gene TRBV6-5; D is perhaps TRBD1 (5 bases). Trimming stripped 4 bases from V and 7 bases from J, with 13 bases between. Germline V gene sequence: CDR1 MNHEY, CDR2 SVGAGI. CDR3 size: 14 residues. The CDR3 spells CASSSGLQVGELFF. The CDR3 nucleotides read TGTGCCAGCAGTTCTGGGTTACAGGTCGGGGAGCTGTTTTTT.

This clonotype has just a few counts. The chain recombines TRBV20-1 with TRBJ2-1; D is unclear. This CDR3 comprises 14 residues. The V end was cut by 5 bases, the J end by 4 bases, with 15 bases between. The V gene's germline CDR1 is DFQATT and CDR2 SNEGSKA (reference sequence). CDR3 protein: CSASEIIGYNEQFF. CDR3 sequence (DNA): TGCAGTGCTTCCGAGATCATCGGGTACAATGAGCAGTTCTTC.

This rearrangement joins TRBV2 to TRBJ2-7; D may correspond to TRBD1 or TRBD2 (5 bases each). There are 13 residues in the CDR3. The germline gives CDR1 SNHLY, CDR2 FYNNEI. The germline V and J ends were trimmed by 8 bases and 2 bases, with 13 bases remaining between them. CDR3: CASDPGRTYEQYF. CDR3 bases: TGTGCCAGCGACCCGGGACGAACCTACGAGCAGTACTTC.

The V and J genes are TRBV11-2 and TRBJ2-7; D call uncertain. Germline V CDR1 and CDR2: SGHAT, FQNNGV. V was shortened by 0 bases and J by 0 bases, with 6 bases between the two germline ends. CDR3 length equals 14 residues. The CDR3, as DNA: TGTGCCAGCAGCTTAGATCCGGTCTCCTACGAGCAGTACTTC. It encodes CASSLDPVSYEQYF.

This clonotype was detected a few times. The chain uses TRBV20-1 and TRBJ2-2, with D possibly matching TRBD1 (5 bases). Germline CDR1 and CDR2: DFQATT and SNEGSKA (reference sequence). The V and J ends lost 0 bases and 7 bases respectively, with 15 bases between them. The CDR3 length is 15 residues. The CDR3 spells CSARDPRALSGELFF. In DNA form, the CDR3 reads TGCAGTGCTAGAGACCCCAGGGCCCTAAGCGGGGAGCTGTTTTTT.

The chain employs TRBV18 and TRBJ2-3; TRBD2 agrees at 8 bases. Germline trimming cut 3 bases from V and 6 bases from J; bases unmatched to any gene: 11. Germline V gene sequence: CDR1 KGHSH, CDR2 LQKENI. The CDR3 sequence is 16 residues long. For the CDR3, the DNA is TGTGCCAGCTCACCCCCGAGCGGGAGTATGGGGGATACGCAGTATTTT. This codes for CASSPPSGSMGDTQYF.

The CDR3 nucleotides are TGTGCCAGCAGCCCTATAGCGGGAATCGGAAATGAGCAGTTCTTC. It encodes CASSPIAGIGNEQFF. The chain joins TRBV21-1 to TRBJ2-1; the table's D call TRBD2 went unverified against the DNA. TRBV21-1 is an annotated pseudogene. The length of the CDR3 is 15 residues.